The next 2 T cell receptor beta chains were all read from a single sample in a study of CD8 T cells in Susac syndrome. With random hexamers, about 0.45 to 1 ug RNA was reverse transcribed. TCRdb re-derived calls from the immunoSEQ multiplex PCR reads in MiXCR, one entry per CDR3 protein. The sample shows 150,000 to 200,000 distinct CDR3 sequences, approximately 95% of them seen only once. Sample: CD4+ T cells from PBMCs. The receptors stem from a human donor in good health.

The chain links TRBV7-2 to TRBJ1-2, with a possible D match to TRBD1 (6 bases). This CDR3 contains 14 residues. The germline CDR1 and CDR2 sequences are SGHTA and FQGNSA. V was shortened by 3 bases and J by 8 bases, with 16 bases between the two germline ends. CDR3 sequence (DNA): TGTGCCAGCAGCTTGGCAGGGGATCTGTACGGCTACACCTTC. This codes for CASSLAGDLYGYTF. The full variable domain, with the rest looked up from reference TRBV7-2 and TRBJ1-2, is GAGVSQSPSNKVTEKGKDVELRCDPISGHTALYWYRQSLGQGLEFLIYFQGNSAPDKSGLPSDRFSAERTGGSVSTLTIQRTQQEDSAVYLCASSLAGDLYGYTFGSGTRLTVV.

The rearrangement uses TRBV14 and TRBJ2-7; 8 nucleotides line up with TRBD1. V was clipped by 4 bases and J by 6 bases; unmatched bases: 5. The CDR3 runs 13 residues. CDR1 is SGHDN, CDR2 FVKESK, per germline. For the CDR3, the DNA is TGTGCCAGCAGCCGACAACAGGGGGGCGAGCAGTACTTC. Translating it yields CASSRQQGGEQYF.